This entry features one T cell receptor beta chain sequence. Its antigen is not yet known. No qualities accompany the bases; no much larger clone lies one base away. CDR1 and CDR2, per the germline V gene, are MNHEY and SVGAGI. V was cut back by 1 base and J by 5 bases, leaving a gap of 14 bases between them. The CDR3, cysteine through phenylalanine, is 15 amino acids long. The sequence is cut down to CDR3 DNA, 45 bases in frame from base 1. The data were obtained in a study of blood T cell repertoires in COVID-19 (dated by TCRdb to 2020 to 2021). Study-wide context: Samples from collaborators originated in the United States, Italy and Spain and spanned both the acute and convalescent phases of COVID-19. A freely available public database, intended as a resource for researchers studying the immune response to SARS-CoV-2, is where the repertoires were released. The material from the prospective study consisted of cDNA or gDNA derived from T cells, B-cell-depleted T cells, or PBMCs. The sample metadata nearly always contained a de-identified subject ID, COVID-19 status, age in years and sex. Where HLA class I and class II types were available, the types were taken from metadata supplied by the sample provider, not from assay-based typing. The samples were drawn from the first 160 participants of the ongoing ImmuneRACE study and from 1,254 subjects provided by 6 global collaborators. The dataset comprised deeply sampled blood TCRbeta repertoires from subjects exposed to, actively infected with, or recovered from COVID-19.

The paper's findings and limits, for the study overall: Clinical and demographic metadata were provided uncurated, with the amount varying by source and participant.

Each collaborating institution followed its own protocols to collect whole blood in K2EDTA tubes. For TCRbeta analysis, collaborators shipped samples in one of three forms: frozen whole blood, isolated PBMCs, or DNA extracted from either of those sample types. TCRbeta CDR3 regions were amplified from genomic DNA using the immunoSEQ Assay, a bias-controlled multiplex PCR. In the original analysis: The number of nucleated cells in each sample was estimated from the amplification of reference gene primers within the assay. To quantify the absolute abundance of each unique TCRbeta CDR3 rearrangement, sequence reads were collapsed and filtered. For each sample, productive Simpson clonality was calculated as the square root of Simpson's diversity index over productive rearrangements. TCRdb re-hosts the immuneACCESS table, in-frame sequences only. Its copies lack some clones; in the studies checked, an unresolved V gene accounts for under half of them, and the cause for the rest is not known. V and J calls plus clone size are reproduced from that table; the DNA served to infer D and trimming. For this sample there are roughly 110,000 clones; 75% to 90% appear just once. The ten largest clones represent 19% of the sample.

The sequencing input was peripheral blood. Rearrangement joined TRBV6-5 to TRBJ1-2; the D segment could be TRBD1, given 5 matching bases. This clonotype was sampled from a human donor with acute or convalescent COVID-19. The donor label of this sample is uncertain. CDR3 reads: CASSYFGRGEYGYTF. The bases are TGTGCCAGCAGTTACTTCGGACGGGGGGAATATGGCTACACCTTC.